A selection of T cell receptor beta chains follows, all from one sample in a study of blood T cells in healthy people across ages. MiXCR, run by TCRdb on the 5' RACE reads, gives a single entry per CDR3 protein. The table has about 780,000 distinct CDR3 sequences, roughly 25% seen once. The same data also went into a second study, on T cells of mothers and their children.

Sample: blood. The receptors were sampled from a boy between 10 and 17 years old in good health. Each CDR3 is given with its conserved first and last residue. Each record gives: V gene, D gene, J gene, clone size, CDR3 DNA, CDR3 protein. The D gene is left open where the match is weak. Clone size is given for some rows only: seen once, a few or many times, or a class if the clone is expanded.

TRBV6-1	-	TRBJ1-4	few	TGTGCCAGCAGTGTTTACAGCACAACTAATGAAAAACTGTTTTTT	CASSVYSTTNEKLFF
TRBV6-5	-	TRBJ1-6	-	TGTGCCGGCAGCCAACTGAACGGAGCACCCCTCCACTTT	CAGSQLNGAPLHF
TRBV29-1	TRBD1	TRBJ1-2	-	TGCAGCGTCGGTGATACAGGGGGAAGTAGCTATGGCTACACCTTC	CSVGDTGGSSYGYTF
TRBV7-2	-	TRBJ1-5	-	TGTGCCAGTAGCTTAGGTCTGGGGAGAGATGATCAGCCCCAGCATTTT	CASSLGLGRDDQPQHF
TRBV7-8	-	TRBJ2-7	-	TGTGCCAGCACCGAAAACCGGGACACTCGCGACGAGCAGTACTTC	CASTENRDTRDEQYF
TRBV29-1	TRBD1	TRBJ1-2	few	TGCAGCGTGGGACAGGGGGTTTCGTATGGCTACACCTTC	CSVGQGVSYGYTF
TRBV4-1	-	TRBJ1-2	few	TGCGCCAGCAGCCAAGTCCCTTCGGGGGACTATGGCTACACCTTC	CASSQVPSGDYGYTF
TRBV5-6	TRBD2	TRBJ2-1	-	TGTGCCAGCAGCTTGGGAAGGCTAGCGGGTTCGGGTGAGCAGTTCTTC	CASSLGRLAGSGEQFF
TRBV6-1	TRBD2	TRBJ2-2	few	TGTGCCAGTACATCTAGCGGGGGGAACACCGGGGAGCTGTTTTTT	CASTSSGGNTGELFF
TRBV10-3	-	TRBJ2-3	-	TGTGCCATCAGTGTCGGTAGCAGAGCCACAGATACGCAGTATTTT	CAISVGSRATDTQYF
TRBV30	-	TRBJ1-2	-	TGTGCCTGGAGTGTAATCGGGGGGACAAGCTACACCTTC	CAWSVIGGTSYTF
TRBV20-1	TRBD2	TRBJ2-4	-	TGCAGTGCTCCGGGGGGGAAAGACATTCGGTACTTC	CSAPGGKDIRYF
TRBV30	-	TRBJ1-1	-	TGTGCCTGCTACGTCTCAGAGGCTTTCTTT	CACYVSEAFF
TRBV10-3	-	TRBJ2-5	few	TGTGCCATCAGGGCGCGCGGACACCCGTACCAAGAGACCCAGTACTTC	CAIRARGHPYQETQYF
TRBV2	TRBD1	TRBJ2-5	few	TGTGCCAGCACCCGGACAGGCTACCAAGAGACCCAGTACTTC	CASTRTGYQETQYF
TRBV12-3/TRBV12-4	-	TRBJ2-5	few	TGTGCCAGCAGCGTTGGGAAGACCCAGTACTTC	CASSVGKTQYF
TRBV20-1	TRBD1	TRBJ2-7	few	TGCAGTGTTTCCCGGACAGGTCCGGGCGAGCAGTACTTC	CSVSRTGPGEQYF
TRBV6-4	-	TRBJ2-1	few	TGTGCCAGCAGTGACGGCGACAGTTACAATGAGCAGTTCTTC	CASSDGDSYNEQFF
TRBV20-1	-	TRBJ1-4	-	TGCAGTGCTACGGGTCCGAGGGATAGACTGTTTTTT	CSATGPRDRLFF
TRBV5-1	TRBD1	TRBJ1-5	-	TGCGCCAGCAGCCGAATGGGACAGGGGCGAGAGCCCCAGCATTTT	CASSRMGQGREPQHF
TRBV2	-	TRBJ2-7	-	TGTGCCAGCATCCCGGGACCGAAATCCTACGAGCAGTACTTC	CASIPGPKSYEQYF
TRBV5-1	-	TRBJ2-5	few	TGCGCCAGCAGCTCGGGTTGGGATCAAGAGACCCAGTACTTC	CASSSGWDQETQYF
TRBV6-1	TRBD2	TRBJ2-3	few	TGTGCCAGCAGTGAACGCGGCGGGGGGGCCTCGATAGATACGCAGTATTTT	CASSERGGGASIDTQYF
TRBV6-5	TRBD2	TRBJ2-5	-	TGTGCCAGCAGTTACTCGTGGACTAGCGGGGGACCCGGGGAGACCCAGTACTTC	CASSYSWTSGGPGETQYF
TRBV10-2	-	TRBJ2-1	few	TGCGCCAGCGGGGGGACCAGGGGAAGCTCCTACAATGAGCAGTTCTTC	CASGGTRGSSYNEQFF
TRBV29-1	-	TRBJ1-2	-	TGCAGCGCCGAGGATTTAAACTATGGCTACACCTTC	CSAEDLNYGYTF
TRBV12-3/TRBV12-4	-	TRBJ2-5	-	TGTGCCAGCAGTCCCGGGACGACAAGTCAAGAGACCCAGTACTTC	CASSPGTTSQETQYF
TRBV28	-	TRBJ2-4	-	TGTGCCAGCAGCCCCCGGGGCAGAAACATTCAGTACTTC	CASSPRGRNIQYF
TRBV5-1	-	TRBJ1-1	-	TGCGCCAGCAGCCCACAAGCCTTCAACACTGAAGCTTTCTTT	CASSPQAFNTEAFF
TRBV15	-	TRBJ2-5	few	TGTGCCACCAGCAGAGATCCGGGGAGCGGGGAGACCCAGTACTTC	CATSRDPGSGETQYF
TRBV12-3/TRBV12-4	-	TRBJ2-6	-	TGTGCCAGCGTCCCAGCTTCTGGGGCCAACGTCCTGACTTTC	CASVPASGANVLTF
TRBV3-1	-	TRBJ2-7	-	TGTGCCAGCAGCGAAAATTGGTACGAGCAGTACTTC	CASSENWYEQYF
TRBV20-1	TRBD1	TRBJ1-2	few	TGCAGTGCCCCCGGGACAGGGCCTATTGGGGGCTATGGCTACACCTTC	CSAPGTGPIGGYGYTF
TRBV2	-	TRBJ2-4	few	TGTGCCAGCATCGCAGACGGCGACAAAAACATTCAGTACTTC	CASIADGDKNIQYF
TRBV20-1	-	TRBJ1-2	few	TGCAGTGCCTCGGAGAGGTTCTATGGCTACACCTTC	CSASERFYGYTF
TRBV29-1	-	TRBJ1-1	few	TGCAGCGTTGAAGCCGGAGACACTGAAGCTTTCTTT	CSVEAGDTEAFF
TRBV28	TRBD1	TRBJ2-7	-	TGTGCCAGCAGCAAAGACAGGGGGGGAACCTACGAGCAGTACTTC	CASSKDRGGTYEQYF
TRBV11-2	TRBD1	TRBJ2-5	-	TGTGCCAGCAGCTTTATTCGACAGGGAATTTCTAAGACCCAGTACTTC	CASSFIRQGISKTQYF